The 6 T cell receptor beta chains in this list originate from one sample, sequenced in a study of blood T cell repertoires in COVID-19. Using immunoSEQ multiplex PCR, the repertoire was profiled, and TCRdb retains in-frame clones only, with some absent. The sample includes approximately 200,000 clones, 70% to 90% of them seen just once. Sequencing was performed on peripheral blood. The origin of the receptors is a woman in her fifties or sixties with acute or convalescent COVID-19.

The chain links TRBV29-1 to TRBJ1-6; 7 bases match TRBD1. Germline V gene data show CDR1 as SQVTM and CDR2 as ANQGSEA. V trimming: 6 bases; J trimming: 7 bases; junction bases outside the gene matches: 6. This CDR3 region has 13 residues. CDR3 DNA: TGCAGCGTCTCCCGGGACAGAAATTCACCCCTCCACTTT. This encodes CSVSRDRNSPLHF.

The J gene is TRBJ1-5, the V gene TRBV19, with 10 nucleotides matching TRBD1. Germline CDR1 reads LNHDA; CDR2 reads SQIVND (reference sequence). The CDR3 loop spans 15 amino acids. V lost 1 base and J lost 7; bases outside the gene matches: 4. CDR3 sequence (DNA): TGTGCCAGTAGTATAGCGGGACAGGGGTGGCAGCCCCAGCATTTT. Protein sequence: CASSIAGQGWQPQHF.

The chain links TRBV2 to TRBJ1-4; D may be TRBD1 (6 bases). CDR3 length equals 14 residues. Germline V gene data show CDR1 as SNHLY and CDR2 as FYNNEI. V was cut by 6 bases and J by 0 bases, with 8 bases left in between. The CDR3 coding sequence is TGTGCCAGCAGGGGGGCCCCAACTAATGAAAAACTGTTTTTT. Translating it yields CASRGAPTNEKLFF. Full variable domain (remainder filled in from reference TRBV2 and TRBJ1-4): EPEVTQTPSHQVTQMGQEVILRCVPISNHLYFYWYRQILGQKVEFLVSFYNNEISEKSEIFDDQFSVERPDGSNFTLKIRSTKLEDSAMYFCASRGAPTNEKLFFGSGTQLSVL.

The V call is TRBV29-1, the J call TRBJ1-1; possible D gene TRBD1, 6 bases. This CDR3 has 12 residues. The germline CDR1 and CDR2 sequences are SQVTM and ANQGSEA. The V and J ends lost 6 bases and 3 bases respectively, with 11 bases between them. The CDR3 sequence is CSVSRGDTEAFF. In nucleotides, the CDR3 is TGCAGCGTCTCCAGGGGAGACACTGAAGCTTTCTTT.

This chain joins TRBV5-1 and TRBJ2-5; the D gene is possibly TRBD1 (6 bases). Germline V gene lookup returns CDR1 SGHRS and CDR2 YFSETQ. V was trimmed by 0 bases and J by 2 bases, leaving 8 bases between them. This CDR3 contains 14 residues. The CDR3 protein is CASSLGTDQETQYF. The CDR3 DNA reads TGCGCCAGCAGCTTGGGGACAGATCAAGAGACCCAGTACTTC.

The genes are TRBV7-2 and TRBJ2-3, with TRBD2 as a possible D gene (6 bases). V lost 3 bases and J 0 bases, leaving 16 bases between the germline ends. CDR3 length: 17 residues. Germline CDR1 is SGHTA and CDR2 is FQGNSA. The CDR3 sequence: CASSFRLDAISTDTQYF. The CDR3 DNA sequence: TGTGCCAGCAGCTTCCGACTAGACGCGATTAGCACAGATACGCAGTATTTT.